This passage covers 5 T cell receptor beta chains from one sample sequenced in a study of blood T cell repertoires in COVID-19. Some clones are missing from TCRdb's copy, which holds only in-frame ones; the method was immunoSEQ multiplex PCR. The table lists hundreds of thousands of clones, roughly 84% of them singletons. The sequenced sample consisted of peripheral blood. The receptor set was obtained from a middle-aged woman with active or convalescent COVID-19.

The chain is built from TRBV5-6 and TRBJ2-1, with 12 positions matching TRBD2. Germline V CDR1 and CDR2: SGHDT, YYEEEE. After removal of 1 base from V and 2 bases from J, the junction contained 1 base not matched to a gene. This CDR3 is built from 16 residues. DNA of the CDR3: TGTGCCAGCAGCTTGCCTAGCGGGGGGGCCTACAATGAGCAGTTCTTC. Translating gives CASSLPSGGAYNEQFF.

The V and J genes are TRBV7-8 and TRBJ1-5, with D hard to call. V dropped 2 bases and J dropped 5 bases, with 16 bases sitting between them. The CDR3 is 16 residues long. The germline V gene encodes CDR1 SGHVS and CDR2 FQNEAQ. DNA for the CDR3: TGTGCCAGCAGCTTAACAGTCGCGACCTCATATCAGCCCCAGCATTTT. The encoded protein is CASSLTVATSYQPQHF.

This chain joins TRBV4-1 and TRBJ2-5; 8 nucleotides line up with TRBD1. The CDR3 covers 18 residues. With 1 base clipped from V and 5 bases from J, the junction kept 15 bases outside the gene matches. The germline CDR1 and CDR2 sequences are MGHRA and YSYEKL. CDR3 amino acids: CASSQAWVTGGSGETQYF. Written as DNA, the CDR3 is TGCGCCAGCAGCCAAGCCTGGGTCACAGGGGGTAGTGGGGAGACCCAGTACTTC.

V is TRBV7-9 and J is TRBJ2-7; TRBD1 might be the D (6 bases). Germline CDR1 SEHNR, CDR2 FQNEAQ (reference sequence). V dropped 5 bases and J dropped 6 bases, with 17 bases sitting between them. There are 14 residues in the CDR3. CDR3 loop: CASSPAQGPVEQYV. CDR3 in DNA: TGTGCCAGCAGCCCGGCACAGGGTCCGGTCGAGCAGTACGTC.

This clone was recorded once. The rearrangement links TRBV5-6 to TRBJ1-5, with D uncertain. Germline V gives CDR1 SGHDT, CDR2 YYEEEE. V was cut by 4 bases and J by 6 bases, with 14 bases left in between. CDR3 length equals 14 residues. The CDR3 spells CASSTWTAGQPQHF. For the CDR3, the DNA is TGTGCCAGCAGCACCTGGACGGCGGGTCAGCCCCAGCATTTT. The variable domain in full, with the rest retrieved from reference TRBV5-6 and TRBJ1-5, is DAGVTQSPTHLIKTRGQQVTLRCSPKSGHDTVSWYQQALGQGPQFIFQYYEEEERQRGNFPDRFSGHQFPNYSSELNVNALLLGDSALYLCASSTWTAGQPQHFGDGTRLSIL.